The T cell receptor beta chain described here comes from a study of OX40 agonist ivuxolimab in advanced cancers. Deletions cut 1 base from V and 7 bases from J, with 14 bases between. This CDR3 region has 14 residues. In germline, CDR1 is GTSNPN, CDR2 SVGIG (reference sequence). Libraries were prepared by immunoSEQ multiplex PCR; TCRdb keeps only in-frame clonotypes and omits some of them. The sample shows about 64,000 clones, about nine tenths of them seen only once. Points from the study as a whole: At doses 0.1 to 3.0 mg/kg, CD4+ and CD8+ clones expanded.

This clone was seen a single time. Its matching antigen is unknown. This material consisted of CD4+ or CD8+ T cells sorted from blood, taken in a trial of the OX40 agonist ivuxolimab. This sequence originates from an adult with an advanced solid tumor such as melanoma, head and neck, liver or kidney cancer. J is TRBJ2-1 and V is TRBV30; no firm D call. DNA for the CDR3: TGTGCCTGGAGTGGCCAGGTGATTAGAAATGAGCAGTTCTTC. Protein sequence: CAWSGQVIRNEQFF.